These 14 T cell receptor beta chains were sequenced from one sample in a study of blood T cell repertoires in COVID-19. Clones were read by immunoSEQ multiplex PCR, and TCRdb kept only the in-frame ones, dropping some. The table lists approximately 280,000 clones, about nine tenths of them singletons. What was sequenced was PBMCs or T cells enriched from blood (not recorded which). Receptors originate from a woman aged 18 to 35 who had recovered from COVID-19.

The V and J genes are TRBV5-1 and TRBJ2-1; D might be TRBD2 (5 bases). The CDR3 is 14 amino acids. Germline loops: CDR1 SGHRS, CDR2 YFSETQ. Trimming removed 1 base at V and 7 bases at J, with 12 bases between. The CDR3 DNA reads TGCGCCAGCAGCTTGCAGGACTCAACAAATGAGCAGTTCTTC. Translation gives CASSLQDSTNEQFF.

The chain employs TRBV6-5 and TRBJ1-2, with a weak D call TRBD1 (5 bases). This CDR3 comprises 14 residues. Trimming shortened V by 5 bases and J by 3 bases, and 13 bases separated the two germline ends. Per germline, CDR1 MNHEY and CDR2 SVGAGI. Written as DNA, the CDR3 is TGTGCCAGCAGTCCCACACGGGGGTACTATGGCTACACCTTC. This sequence encodes CASSPTRGYYGYTF.

The V call is TRBV10-2, the J call TRBJ2-3; 11 nucleotides match TRBD1. Germline V gene data show CDR1 as WSHSY and CDR2 as SAAADI. Unmatched junction bases numbered 7, after V lost 6 bases and J lost 2 bases. This CDR3 has 16 amino acids. The CDR3 sequence: CASSAGTGGNTDTQYF. The CDR3 DNA follows: TGCGCCAGCAGCGCGGGGACAGGGGGAAACACAGATACGCAGTATTTT.

This rearrangement joins TRBV4-2 to TRBJ1-6; a weak D match, TRBD1 (5 bases). CDR3 length: 16 residues. Between the trimmed V and J ends, which lost 0 bases and 10 bases, there was a span of 16 bases. Germline lookup yields CDR1 LGHNA and CDR2 YNFKEQ. The CDR3 spells CASSQDGTGPGSPLHF. CDR3 DNA sequence: TGTGCCAGCAGCCAAGATGGAACAGGCCCAGGATCACCCCTCCACTTT.

The chain has TRBV30 and TRBJ1-1; possible D gene TRBD1, 5 bases. The CDR3 has 13 residues. From germline, CDR1 is GTSNPN and CDR2 SVGIG (reference sequence). The germline V and J ends were trimmed by 5 bases and 6 bases, with 16 bases remaining between them. The CDR3 reads CAWETAIRAEAFF. The CDR3 nucleotides read TGTGCCTGGGAGACCGCAATCAGGGCTGAAGCTTTCTTT.

The rearrangement links TRBV2 to TRBJ1-2, with 10 positions matching TRBD1. Trimming cost V 6 bases and J 7 bases; bases outside gene matches: 11. CDR3 length: 15 amino acids. Germline CDR1 SNHLY, CDR2 FYNNEI. The CDR3 spells CASSLLRDRGTGYTF. CDR3 coding DNA: TGTGCCAGCAGCCTCCTGAGGGACAGGGGAACTGGCTACACCTTC.

The rearrangement joins TRBV19 to TRBJ1-4; TRBD1 matches 10 bases. The CDR3 has 16 residues. Germline V gene data show CDR1 as LNHDA and CDR2 as SQIVND (reference sequence). The ends lost 5 bases at V and 8 bases at J; junction bases unmatched: 11. CDR3: CASSLTRDRGKEKLFF. CDR3 DNA sequence: TGTGCCAGTAGTCTCACTCGGGACAGGGGCAAGGAAAAACTGTTTTTT. Based on the CDR3 plus reference TRBV19 and TRBJ1-4, the full variable domain is DGGITQSPKYLFRKEGQNVTLSCEQNLNHDAMYWYRQDPGQGLRLIYYSQIVNDFQKGDIAEGYSVSREKKESFPLTVTSAQKNPTAFYLCASSLTRDRGKEKLFFGSGTQLSVL.

This clone was seen more than once but under ten times. The CDR3 spells CASSGEMNQPQHF. The CDR3 DNA reads TGTGCCAGCAGTGGGGAGATGAATCAGCCCCAGCATTTT. The chain combines TRBV2 with TRBJ1-5, with D uncertain. This CDR3 comprises 13 residues. V dropped 4 bases and J dropped 4 bases, with 8 bases sitting between them. From germline, CDR1 is SNHLY and CDR2 FYNNEI.

The chain is built from TRBV19 and TRBJ2-2, with 7 bases aligning to TRBD2. V shed 5 bases and J 5 bases; nucleotides not matched to a gene: 5. This CDR3 spans 14 amino acids. Germline V gene sequence: CDR1 LNHDA, CDR2 SQIVND (reference sequence). The CDR3 here is CASSQGLGTGELFF. The CDR3 nucleotides read TGTGCCAGTAGTCAAGGACTAGGAACCGGGGAGCTGTTTTTT.

This chain links TRBV3-1 (or the pseudogene TRBV3-2) with TRBJ2-7; D not certain. V was pared by 0 bases and J by 2 bases, with 11 bases between. The CDR3 has 15 residues. Germline CDR1 LGHDT, CDR2 YNNKEL (reference sequence). In DNA, the CDR3 is TGTGCCAGCAGCCAAGATCTCCAGACAACCTACGAGCAGTACTTC. This translates into CASSQDLQTTYEQYF.

This clone has a single count. The chain has TRBV29-1 and TRBJ2-7; D perhaps matches TRBD2 (5 bases). The CDR3 is 13 residues long. Between the trimmed V and J ends, which lost 4 bases and 2 bases, there was a span of 12 bases. Germline V gene data show CDR1 as SQVTM and CDR2 as ANQGSEA. The CDR3 region has the DNA TGCAGCGTTGCTACCGGGGTGGCCTACGAGCAGTACTTC. It codes for CSVATGVAYEQYF.

The genes are TRBV9 and TRBJ2-3; 7 bases are shared with TRBD2. J was trimmed by 4 bases and V by 2 bases; bases with no gene match: 1. Germline CDR1 SGDLS, CDR2 YYNGEE. The CDR3 is made up of 13 amino acids. CDR3 amino acids: CASSVAGADTQYF. The CDR3 DNA follows: TGTGCCAGCAGCGTTGCGGGGGCAGATACGCAGTATTTT.

The chain couples TRBV7-2 to TRBJ1-4; D call uncertain. Germline lookup yields CDR1 SGHTA and CDR2 FQGNSA. Trimming left V 2 bases short and J 0 bases short, with 10 bases between. This CDR3 has 16 amino acids. The CDR3 protein is CASSLRGLATNEKLFF. As DNA, the CDR3 is TGTGCCAGCAGCTTACGAGGTCTGGCAACTAATGAAAAACTGTTTTTT. The variable domain in full, completed from reference TRBV7-2 and TRBJ1-4, reads GAGVSQSPSNKVTEKGKDVELRCDPISGHTALYWYRQSLGQGLEFLIYFQGNSAPDKSGLPSDRFSAERTGGSVSTLTIQRTQQEDSAVYLCASSLRGLATNEKLFFGSGTQLSVL.

In nucleotides, the CDR3 is TGTGCCTGGAGTGGTACAGGGAAATATGGCTACACCTTC. As protein: CAWSGTGKYGYTF. The genes are TRBV30 and TRBJ1-2; possible D gene TRBD1, 6 bases. Germline CDR1 reads GTSNPN; CDR2 reads SVGIG (reference sequence). The length of the CDR3 is 13 residues. V was clipped by 1 base and J by 5 bases, with 11 bases between them.